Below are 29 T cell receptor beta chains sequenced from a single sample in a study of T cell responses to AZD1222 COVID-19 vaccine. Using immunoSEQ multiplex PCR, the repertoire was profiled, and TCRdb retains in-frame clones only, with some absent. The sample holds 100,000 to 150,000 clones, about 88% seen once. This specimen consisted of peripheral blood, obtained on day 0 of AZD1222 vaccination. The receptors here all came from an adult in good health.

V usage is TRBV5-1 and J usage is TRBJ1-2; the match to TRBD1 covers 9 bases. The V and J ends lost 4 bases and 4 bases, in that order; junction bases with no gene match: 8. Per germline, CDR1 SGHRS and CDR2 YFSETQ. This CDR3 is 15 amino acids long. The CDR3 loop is CASSAGQQGAYGYTF. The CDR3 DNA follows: TGCGCCAGCAGCGCGGGACAACAGGGGGCCTATGGCTACACCTTC.

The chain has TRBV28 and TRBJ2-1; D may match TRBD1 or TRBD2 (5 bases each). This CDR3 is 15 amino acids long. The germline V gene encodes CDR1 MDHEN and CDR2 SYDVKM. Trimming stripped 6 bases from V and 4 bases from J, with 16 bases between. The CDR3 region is CASSTAGTEYNEQFF. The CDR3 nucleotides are TGTGCCAGCAGCACCGCCGGGACCGAGTACAATGAGCAGTTCTTC.

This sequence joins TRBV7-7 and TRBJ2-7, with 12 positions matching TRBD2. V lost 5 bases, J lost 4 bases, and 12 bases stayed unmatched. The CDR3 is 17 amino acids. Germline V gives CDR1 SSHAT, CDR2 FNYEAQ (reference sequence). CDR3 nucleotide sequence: TGTGCCAGCAGCCCAAGGGCTCCGACTAGCGGGAGTTACGAGCAGTACTTC. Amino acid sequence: CASSPRAPTSGSYEQYF. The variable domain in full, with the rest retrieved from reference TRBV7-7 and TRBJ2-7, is GAGVSQSPRYKVTKRGQDVTLRCDPISSHATLYWYQQALGQGPEFLTYFNYEAQPDKSGLPSDRFSAERPEGSISTLTIQRTEQRDSAMYRCASSPRAPTSGSYEQYFGPGTRLTVT.

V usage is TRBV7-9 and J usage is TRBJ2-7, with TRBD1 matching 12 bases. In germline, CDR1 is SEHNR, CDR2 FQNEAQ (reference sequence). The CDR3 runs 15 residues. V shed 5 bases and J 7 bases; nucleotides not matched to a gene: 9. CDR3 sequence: CASSPRDRGRGEQYF. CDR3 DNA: TGTGCCAGCAGCCCCCGGGACAGGGGGCGAGGGGAGCAGTACTTC.

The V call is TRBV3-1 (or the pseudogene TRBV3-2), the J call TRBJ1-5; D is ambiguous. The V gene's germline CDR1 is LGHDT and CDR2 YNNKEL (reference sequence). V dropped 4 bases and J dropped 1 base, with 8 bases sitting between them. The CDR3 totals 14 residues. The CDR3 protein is CASSPGPSNQPQHF. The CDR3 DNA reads TGTGCCAGCAGCCCCGGACCGAGCAATCAGCCCCAGCATTTT.

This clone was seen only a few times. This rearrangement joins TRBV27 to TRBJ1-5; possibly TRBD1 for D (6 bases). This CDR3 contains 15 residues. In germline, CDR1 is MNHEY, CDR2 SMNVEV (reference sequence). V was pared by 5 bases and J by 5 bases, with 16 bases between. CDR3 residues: CASSPQGSPYQPQHF. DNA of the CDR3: TGTGCCAGCAGTCCGCAGGGGTCCCCTTATCAGCCCCAGCATTTT.

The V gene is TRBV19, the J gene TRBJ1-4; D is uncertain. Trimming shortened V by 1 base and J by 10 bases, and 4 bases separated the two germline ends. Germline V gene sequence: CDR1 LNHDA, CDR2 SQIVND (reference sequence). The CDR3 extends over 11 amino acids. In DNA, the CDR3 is TGTGCCAGTAGTATAGGGGGAAAACTGTTTTTT. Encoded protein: CASSIGGKLFF.

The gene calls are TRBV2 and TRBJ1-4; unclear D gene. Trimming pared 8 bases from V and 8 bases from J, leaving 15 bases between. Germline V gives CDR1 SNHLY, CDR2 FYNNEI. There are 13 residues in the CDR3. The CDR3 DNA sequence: TGTGCCAGCTACGGTCCGGGTGGCGAAAAACTGTTTTTT. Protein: CASYGPGGEKLFF. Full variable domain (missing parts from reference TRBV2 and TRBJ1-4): EPEVTQTPSHQVTQMGQEVILRCVPISNHLYFYWYRQILGQKVEFLVSFYNNEISEKSEIFDDQFSVERPDGSNFTLKIRSTKLEDSAMYFCASYGPGGEKLFFGSGTQLSVL.

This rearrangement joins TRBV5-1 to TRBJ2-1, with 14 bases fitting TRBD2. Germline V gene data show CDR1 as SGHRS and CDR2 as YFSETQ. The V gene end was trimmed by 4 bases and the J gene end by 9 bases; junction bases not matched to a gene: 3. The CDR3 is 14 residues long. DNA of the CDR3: TGCGCCAGCAGCGGGACTAGCGGGGGAGGTGAGCAGTTCTTC. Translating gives CASSGTSGGGEQFF. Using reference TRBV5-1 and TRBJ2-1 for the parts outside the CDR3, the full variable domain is KAGVTQTPRYLIKTRGQQVTLSCSPISGHRSVSWYQQTPGQGLQFLFEYFSETQRNKGNFPGRFSGRQFSNSRSEMNVSTLELGDSALYLCASSGTSGGGEQFFGPGTRLTVL.

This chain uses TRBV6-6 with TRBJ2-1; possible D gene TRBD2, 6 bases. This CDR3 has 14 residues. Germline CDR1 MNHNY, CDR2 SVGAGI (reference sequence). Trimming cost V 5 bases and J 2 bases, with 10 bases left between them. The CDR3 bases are TGTGCCAGCAGTCTTACTAGCCCCTACAATGAGCAGTTCTTC. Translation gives CASSLTSPYNEQFF.

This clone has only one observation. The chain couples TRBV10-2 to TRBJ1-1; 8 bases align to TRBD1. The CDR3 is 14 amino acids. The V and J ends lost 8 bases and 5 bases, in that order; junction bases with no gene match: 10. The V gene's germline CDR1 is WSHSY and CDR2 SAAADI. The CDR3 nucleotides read TGCGCCAGCCGTCTAACAGGGGGACGGACTGAAGCTTTCTTT. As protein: CASRLTGGRTEAFF.

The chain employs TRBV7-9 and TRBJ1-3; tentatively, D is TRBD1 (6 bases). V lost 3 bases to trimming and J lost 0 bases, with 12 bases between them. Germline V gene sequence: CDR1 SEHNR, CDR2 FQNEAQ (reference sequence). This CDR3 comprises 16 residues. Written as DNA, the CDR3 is TGTGCCAGCAGCTTCAACCCGGGGGCCTCTGGAAACACCATATATTTT. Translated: CASSFNPGASGNTIYF.

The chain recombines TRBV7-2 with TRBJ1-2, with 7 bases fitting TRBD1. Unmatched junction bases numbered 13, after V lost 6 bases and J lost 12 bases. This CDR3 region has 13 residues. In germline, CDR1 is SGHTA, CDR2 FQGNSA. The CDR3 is CASRLAGQTADTF. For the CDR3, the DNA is TGTGCCAGCAGATTGGCGGGACAGACCGCGGACACCTTC.

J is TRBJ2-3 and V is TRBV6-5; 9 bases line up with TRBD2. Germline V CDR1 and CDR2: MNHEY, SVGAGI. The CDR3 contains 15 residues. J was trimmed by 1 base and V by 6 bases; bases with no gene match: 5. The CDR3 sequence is CASRGKRGGTDTQYF. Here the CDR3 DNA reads TGTGCCAGCAGGGGGAAGCGGGGGGGCACAGATACGCAGTATTTT.

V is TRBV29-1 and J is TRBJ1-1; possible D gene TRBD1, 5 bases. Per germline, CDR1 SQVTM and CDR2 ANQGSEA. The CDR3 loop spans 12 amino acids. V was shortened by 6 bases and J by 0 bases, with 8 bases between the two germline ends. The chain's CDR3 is CSVGDLNTEAFF. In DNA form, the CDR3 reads TGCAGCGTGGGGGACCTGAACACTGAAGCTTTCTTT.

CDR3 residues: CATSDLLGDEQYF. The CDR3 DNA is TGTGCCACCAGTGATTTATTGGGAGACGAGCAGTACTTC. This rearrangement joins TRBV24-1 to TRBJ2-7, with a weak D call TRBD2 (5 bases). The CDR3 has 13 amino acids. Germline lookup yields CDR1 KGHDR and CDR2 SFDVKD. Trimming pared 1 base from V and 5 bases from J, leaving 8 bases between.

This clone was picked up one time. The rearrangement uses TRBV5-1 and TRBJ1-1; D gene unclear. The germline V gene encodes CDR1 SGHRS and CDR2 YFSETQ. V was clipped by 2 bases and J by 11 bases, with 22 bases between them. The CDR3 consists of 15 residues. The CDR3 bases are TGCGCCAGCAGCTTTCAAGAAAGACGGCTTAGTTTGGCTTTCTTT. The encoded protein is CASSFQERRLSLAFF.

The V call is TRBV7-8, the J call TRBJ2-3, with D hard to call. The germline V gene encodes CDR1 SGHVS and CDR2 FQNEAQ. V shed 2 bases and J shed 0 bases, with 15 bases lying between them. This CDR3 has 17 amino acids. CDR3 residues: CASSLLHASSSTDTQYF. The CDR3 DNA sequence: TGTGCCAGCAGCTTACTCCATGCGAGCTCTAGCACAGATACGCAGTATTTT.

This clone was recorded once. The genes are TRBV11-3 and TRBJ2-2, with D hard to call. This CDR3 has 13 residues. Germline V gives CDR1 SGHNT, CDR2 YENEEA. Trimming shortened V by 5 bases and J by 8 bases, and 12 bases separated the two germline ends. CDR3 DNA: TGTGCCAGCAGCCGGAATCAAGTAGGGGAGCTGTTTTTT. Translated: CASSRNQVGELFF.

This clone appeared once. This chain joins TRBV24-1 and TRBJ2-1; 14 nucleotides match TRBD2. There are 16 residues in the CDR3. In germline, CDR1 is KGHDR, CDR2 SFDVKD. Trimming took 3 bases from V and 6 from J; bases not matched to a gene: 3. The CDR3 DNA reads TGTGCCACCAGTGATGCCGGACTAGCGGGGGGCAATGAGCAGTTCTTC. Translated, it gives CATSDAGLAGGNEQFF.

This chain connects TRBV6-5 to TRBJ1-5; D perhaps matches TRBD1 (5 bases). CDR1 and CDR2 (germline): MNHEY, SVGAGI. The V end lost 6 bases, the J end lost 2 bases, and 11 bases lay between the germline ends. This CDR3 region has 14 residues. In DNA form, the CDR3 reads TGTGCCAGCAGGATGACAGATGGCAATCAGCCCCAGCATTTT. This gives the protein CASRMTDGNQPQHF.

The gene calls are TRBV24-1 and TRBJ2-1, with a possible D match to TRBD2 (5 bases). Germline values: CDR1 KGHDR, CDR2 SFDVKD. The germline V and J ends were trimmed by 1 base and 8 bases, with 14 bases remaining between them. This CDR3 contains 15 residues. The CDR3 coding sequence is TGTGCCACCAGTGATTTATCCGGAGGCGAGGATGAGCAGTTCTTC. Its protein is CATSDLSGGEDEQFF.

CDR3 DNA: TGTGCCATCAGGACTAGCGGGAGCTACGAGCAGTACTTC. Protein sequence: CAIRTSGSYEQYF. The J gene is TRBJ2-7, the V gene TRBV10-3, with 12 bases that match TRBD2. The J segment lost 3 bases and the V segment lost 6 bases, leaving 0 bases of the junction unmatched. The CDR3 is 13 amino acids. Germline CDR1 is ENHRY and CDR2 is SYGVKD.

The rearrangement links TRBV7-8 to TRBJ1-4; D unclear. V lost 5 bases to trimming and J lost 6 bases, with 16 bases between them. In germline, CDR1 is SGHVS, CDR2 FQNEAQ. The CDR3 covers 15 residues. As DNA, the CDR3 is TGTGCCAGCAGCCGAAGCGCCGGTTCGGATGAAAAACTGTTTTTT. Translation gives CASSRSAGSDEKLFF.

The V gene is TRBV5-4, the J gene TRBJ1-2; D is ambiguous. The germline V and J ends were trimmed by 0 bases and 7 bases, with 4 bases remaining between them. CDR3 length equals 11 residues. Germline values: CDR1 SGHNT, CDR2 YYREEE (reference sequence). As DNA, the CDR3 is TGTGCCAGCAGCTTGGAAGGTGGCTACACCTTC. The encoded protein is CASSLEGGYTF.

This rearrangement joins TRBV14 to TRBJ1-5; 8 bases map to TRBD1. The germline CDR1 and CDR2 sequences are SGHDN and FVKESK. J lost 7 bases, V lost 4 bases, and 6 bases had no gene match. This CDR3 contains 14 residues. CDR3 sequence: CASSRGQGGQPQHF. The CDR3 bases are TGTGCCAGCAGCCGAGGACAGGGTGGACAGCCCCAGCATTTT.

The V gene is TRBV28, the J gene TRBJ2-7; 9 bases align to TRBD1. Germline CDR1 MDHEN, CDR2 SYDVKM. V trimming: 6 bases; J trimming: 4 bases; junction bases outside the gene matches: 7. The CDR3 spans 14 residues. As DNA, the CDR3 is TGTGCCAGCAGCCCGGGACAGGGATCTTACGAGCAGTACTTC. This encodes CASSPGQGSYEQYF.

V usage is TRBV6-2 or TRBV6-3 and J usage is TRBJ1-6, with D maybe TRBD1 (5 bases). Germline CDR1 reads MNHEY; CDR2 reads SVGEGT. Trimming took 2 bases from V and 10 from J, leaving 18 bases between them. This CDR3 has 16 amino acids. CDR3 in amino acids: CASSYAGTGNGSPLHF. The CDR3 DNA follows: TGTGCCAGCAGTTACGCCGGGACGGGGAACGGATCACCCCTCCACTTT.

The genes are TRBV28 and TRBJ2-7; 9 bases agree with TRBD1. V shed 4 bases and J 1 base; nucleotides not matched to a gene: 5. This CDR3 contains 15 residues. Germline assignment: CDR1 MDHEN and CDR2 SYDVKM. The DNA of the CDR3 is TGTGCCAGCAGTTCCCCAGGGACAGGGTCCTACGAGCAGTACTTC. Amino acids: CASSSPGTGSYEQYF.